These T cell receptor beta chains were read from a single sample in a study of blood T cell repertoires in COVID-19. TCRdb's copy holds only in-frame clones and misses some; the assay was immunoSEQ multiplex PCR. The sample contains about 160,000 clones, 82% of which appear only once. The sequenced sample consisted of peripheral blood. The receptors come from a human donor with acute or convalescent COVID-19. The donor label of this sample is uncertain. Both conserved end residues are part of each CDR3. D genes are given only for firm matches. Rows give clone size only sometimes, using once, few, many, or a class for an expanded clone.

CDR3 DNA: TGTGCCAGCAGCTTAGAGGGCGGAGGCGGCTACACCTTC
CDR3 protein: CASSLEGGGGYTF
J gene: TRBJ1-2
V gene: TRBV7-9
clone size: -
D gene: -

CDR3 DNA: TGCGCCAGCAGCCCAATCCTCGGGGACCAAGAGACCCAGTACTTC
CDR3 protein: CASSPILGDQETQYF
J gene: TRBJ2-5
V gene: TRBV4-1
clone size: -
D gene: -

CDR3 DNA: TGCAGCGTCGGGGACTTCGGCGAGCAGTACTTC
CDR3 protein: CSVGDFGEQYF
J gene: TRBJ2-7
V gene: TRBV29-1
clone size: -
D gene: -

CDR3 DNA: TGTGCCAGCAGTCGACAATCGGCCCGGGGGAACACTGAAGCTTTCTTT
CDR3 protein: CASSRQSARGNTEAFF
J gene: TRBJ1-1
V gene: TRBV3-1/TRBV3-2
clone size: once
D gene: -

CDR3 DNA: TGTGCCAGCAGTTACTCGGGACATTTCCCCTATGGCTACACCTTC
CDR3 protein: CASSYSGHFPYGYTF
J gene: TRBJ1-2
V gene: TRBV6-5
clone size: -
D gene: -

CDR3 DNA: TGTGCCAGCAGTTACAGGGCTAGCGGATTACAAGAGACCCAGTACTTC
CDR3 protein: CASSYRASGLQETQYF
J gene: TRBJ2-5
V gene: TRBV6-6
clone size: -
D gene: TRBD2

CDR3 DNA: TGTGCCAGCAGCTTTTCAGGGCCTAGCTCTGGAAACACCATATATTTT
CDR3 protein: CASSFSGPSSGNTIYF
J gene: TRBJ1-3
V gene: TRBV7-9
clone size: -
D gene: -

CDR3 DNA: TGTGCCAGCAGCGCCCCAGGAAGGGACTCCCCCTACAATGAGCAGTTCTTC
CDR3 protein: CASSAPGRDSPYNEQFF
J gene: TRBJ2-1
V gene: TRBV9
clone size: -
D gene: -

CDR3 DNA: TGTGCCAGCTCACCCAAAGAGACCCAGTACTTC
CDR3 protein: CASSPKETQYF
J gene: TRBJ2-5
V gene: TRBV18
clone size: -
D gene: -

CDR3 DNA: TGTGCCAGCAGTTACAGGGGACAGAACACCGGGGAGCTGTTTTTT
CDR3 protein: CASSYRGQNTGELFF
J gene: TRBJ2-2
V gene: TRBV6-5
clone size: -
D gene: -

CDR3 DNA: TGTGCCTGGAGTGTAGCGGGTCCTGGAAACACCATATATTTT
CDR3 protein: CAWSVAGPGNTIYF
J gene: TRBJ1-3
V gene: TRBV30
clone size: once
D gene: -

CDR3 DNA: TGTGCCAGCAGCTTCAGCTCCCCGGGACTAAGTAGCGATACGCAGTATTTT
CDR3 protein: CASSFSSPGLSSDTQYF
J gene: TRBJ2-3
V gene: TRBV9
clone size: -
D gene: TRBD2

CDR3 DNA: TGTGCCAGTAGTATAGCGAGCGGGCGGGGAGATACGCAGTATTTT
CDR3 protein: CASSIASGRGDTQYF
J gene: TRBJ2-3
V gene: TRBV19
clone size: -
D gene: -

CDR3 DNA: TGCAGCGTCACGGCACAGATGAACACTGAAGCTTTCTTT
CDR3 protein: CSVTAQMNTEAFF
J gene: TRBJ1-1
V gene: TRBV29-1
clone size: few
D gene: -

CDR3 DNA: TGTGCCAGCAGTACCGCAGGGACAGGGGTGGGAGAAAAACTGTTTTTT
CDR3 protein: CASSTAGTGVGEKLFF
J gene: TRBJ1-4
V gene: TRBV28
clone size: -
D gene: TRBD1

CDR3 DNA: TGTGCCAGCAGCTCCCTCCCGGACGAGCAGTACTTC
CDR3 protein: CASSSLPDEQYF
J gene: TRBJ2-7
V gene: TRBV11-1
clone size: -
D gene: -

CDR3 DNA: TGTGCCTCCCAGTCCCTCTATAATTCACCCCTCCACTTT
CDR3 protein: CASQSLYNSPLHF
J gene: TRBJ1-6
V gene: TRBV19
clone size: -
D gene: -

CDR3 DNA: TGTGCCAGCAGCTTAGCGGCTAGCCAAGGCACAGATACGCAGTATTTT
CDR3 protein: CASSLAASQGTDTQYF
J gene: TRBJ2-3
V gene: TRBV7-4
clone size: -
D gene: -

CDR3 DNA: TGTGCCAGCAGCCTCCCCAGGGGGCGGGGGGGCGAGACCCAGTACTTC
CDR3 protein: CASSLPRGRGGETQYF
J gene: TRBJ2-5
V gene: TRBV7-9
clone size: -
D gene: -

CDR3 DNA: TGCGCCAGCAGCCCCTTAAGGGGGGGCAGCAATCAGCCCCAGCATTTT
CDR3 protein: CASSPLRGGSNQPQHF
J gene: TRBJ1-5
V gene: TRBV4-1
clone size: -
D gene: -

CDR3 DNA: TGTGCCAGCAGCTTGTTCCGTGAAGCTTTCTTT
CDR3 protein: CASSLFREAFF
J gene: TRBJ1-1
V gene: TRBV5-4
clone size: -
D gene: -

CDR3 DNA: TGTGCCAGCAGTCGTCGCTACGAGCAGTACTTC
CDR3 protein: CASSRRYEQYF
J gene: TRBJ2-7
V gene: TRBV5-6
clone size: few
D gene: -

CDR3 DNA: TGTGCCAGCAGCCTGTGGACAGGGGGAATCTATGGCTACACCTTC
CDR3 protein: CASSLWTGGIYGYTF
J gene: TRBJ1-2
V gene: TRBV5-6
clone size: -
D gene: TRBD1

CDR3 DNA: TGCAGTGCTAGTGGGGGGAGCGGGGCGGCCTACGAGCAGTACTTC
CDR3 protein: CSASGGSGAAYEQYF
J gene: TRBJ2-7
V gene: TRBV20-1
clone size: -
D gene: TRBD2

CDR3 DNA: TGTGCCAGCAGCTTCAGGGGAAGCACAGATACGCAGTATTTT
CDR3 protein: CASSFRGSTDTQYF
J gene: TRBJ2-3
V gene: TRBV5-6
clone size: -
D gene: -

CDR3 DNA: TGTGCCAGCAGCTTGTACGGGGTGAGTTCACCCCTCCACTTT
CDR3 protein: CASSLYGVSSPLHF
J gene: TRBJ1-6
V gene: TRBV5-6
clone size: -
D gene: -

CDR3 DNA: TGTGCCAGCAGCTTGTCCTACGGGACTGAAGCTTTCTTT
CDR3 protein: CASSLSYGTEAFF
J gene: TRBJ1-1
V gene: TRBV5-5
clone size: few
D gene: -

CDR3 DNA: TGTGCCAGCAGCTTGGGGCAGGCCGGGGGTTACTATGGCTACACCTTC
CDR3 protein: CASSLGQAGGYYGYTF
J gene: TRBJ1-2
V gene: TRBV5-4
clone size: -
D gene: -